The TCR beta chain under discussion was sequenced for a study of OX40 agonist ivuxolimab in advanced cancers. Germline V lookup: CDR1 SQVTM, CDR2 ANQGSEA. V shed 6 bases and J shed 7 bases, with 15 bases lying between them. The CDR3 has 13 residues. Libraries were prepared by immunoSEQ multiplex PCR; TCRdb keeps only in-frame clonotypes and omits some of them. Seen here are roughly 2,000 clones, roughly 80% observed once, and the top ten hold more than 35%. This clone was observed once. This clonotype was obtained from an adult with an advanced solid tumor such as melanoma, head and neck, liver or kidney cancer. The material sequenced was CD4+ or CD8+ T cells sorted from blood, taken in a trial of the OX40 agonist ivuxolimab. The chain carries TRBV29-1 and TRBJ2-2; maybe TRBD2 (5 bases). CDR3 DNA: TGCAGCGTGCCCACTCCGGCGGGCGGGGAGCTGTTTTTT. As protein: CSVPTPAGGELFF.